Sequencing of this T cell receptor beta chain was carried out in a study of glioma-infiltrating T cells. The iRepertoire nested amplicon-rescue multiplex PCR amplified TCR alpha and beta CDR3s from RNA. TCRdb independently ran MiXCR on the multiplex PCR reads; one entry per CDR3 protein. This sample has 90,000 to 100,000 distinct CDR3 sequences, with roughly 37% found just once. Overall study results and limits: CDR3 overlap between tissue and blood was very small.

The CDR3 totals 15 residues. Germline loops: CDR1 MDHEN, CDR2 SYDVKM. The V and J ends lost 3 bases and 3 bases respectively, with 14 bases between them. This clonotype was seen ten or more times. The target antigen is unknown. The chain is built from TRBV28 and TRBJ1-2; D is possibly TRBD1 (6 bases). Source material: glioma tissue, nonneoplastic brain tissue, or PBMCs (not recorded which). The sequence derives from a human donor with low-grade glioma or glioblastoma, undergoing nonglioma brain surgery, or in good health (not recorded which). The CDR3 DNA is TGTGCCAGCAGTTTGGGGGGGGGGACATACTATGGCTACACCTTC. Its translation is CASSLGGGTYYGYTF.